A selection of T cell receptor beta chains follows, all from one sample in a study of Ad26.COV2.S vaccination and SARS-CoV-2 variants. Sequencing used immunoSEQ multiplex PCR; TCRdb keeps in-frame clones, though not all of them. The sample contains about 400,000 clones, 89% of which appear only once. Sequenced material: peripheral blood, taken in a trial of Ad26.COV2.S vaccine versus placebo. Source of these receptors: a person aged 18 to 65 who received the Ad26.COV2.S COVID-19 vaccine or a placebo. The CDR3 runs from the conserved cysteine through the conserved F or W. Each record gives: clone size, V gene, CDR3 protein. The size entry is marked missing in some rows and otherwise reads once, few, many or a size class.

NA,TRBV10-1,CASSEEPSGTRFF
NA,TRBV10-3,CAISDPGGGEKLFF
NA,TRBV2,CASSFGVWIEAFF
NA,TRBV9,CASSVAGGSNFYNEQFF
NA,TRBV18,CASSVTSGTYEQYF
NA,TRBV5-1,CASSLDGRGQEKLFF
NA,TRBV6-4,CASSEEGNTGELFF
NA,TRBV30,CAWSPGVGNTIYF
NA,TRBV29-1,CSAKTLNTEAFF
NA,TRBV21-1,CASSKVYRATRDSNQPQHF
NA,TRBV4-1,CASSHAITSSETQYF
NA,TRBV28,CASSWGGYEQYF
NA,TRBV7-9,CASSLEAGHYEQYF
NA,TRBV6-4,CASSDLAGAYNEQFF
NA,TRBV18,CASSLGPLNTEAFF
NA,TRBV7-9,CASSIQRGGSYNEQFF
NA,TRBV5-4,CASSSPTSGRLYNEQFF
NA,TRBV13,CASSLSRGGEQFF
NA,TRBV5-4,CASSLGGVLGGYTF
NA,TRBV6-1,CASSASLGVASYGYTF
NA,TRBV19,CASSPLGQGRVEQYF
NA,TRBV7-9,CASSDTSYEQYF
NA,TRBV4-1,CASSQVVVPGQNEQFF
NA,TRBV4-1,CASTPSGRGTDTQYF
NA,TRBV6-2/TRBV6-3,CASSYSGGAGVQETQYF
NA,TRBV6-1,CASSEFKTPYEQYF
once,TRBV29-1,CSVEDQGTYEQYF
NA,TRBV28,CASWSGRIPRAFF
many,TRBV7-9,CASSLSQGQETQYF
NA,TRBV7-9,CASREGYNEQFF
NA,TRBV14,CASSRKTPGGTGELFF
once,TRBV9,CASSPASGSPYNEQFF
NA,TRBV5-4,CASSPTGDAYNEQFF
NA,TRBV28,CASSLIVRGQGAGRDTQYF
few,TRBV19,CASRTDRGDTEAFF
NA,TRBV5-1,CASGLTGGYEKLFF